Following are 27 T cell receptor beta chains from one sample sequenced in a study of blood T cell repertoires in COVID-19. The assay was immunoSEQ multiplex PCR, and TCRdb's table has in-frame clones only and misses some. The data show some 120,000 clones, with 65% to 85% seen just once and 0.7% to 1% held by the top ten. The sequenced sample was peripheral blood. Receptors were obtained from a woman in her 70s with acute or convalescent COVID-19.

The chain has TRBV9 and TRBJ1-2; no clear D gene. Germline V lookup: CDR1 SGDLS, CDR2 YYNGEE. The CDR3 extends over 15 amino acids. Trimming stripped 0 bases from V and 2 bases from J, with 11 bases between. CDR3 in DNA: TGTGCCAGCAGCGTAGGGCGGATAACCAACTATGGCTACACCTTC. Encoded protein: CASSVGRITNYGYTF.

The genes are TRBV3-1 (or the pseudogene TRBV3-2) and TRBJ1-2, with a possible D match to TRBD1 (5 bases). Trimming left V 1 base short and J 3 bases short, with 6 bases between. Germline CDR1 LGHDT, CDR2 YNNKEL (reference sequence). The CDR3 has 13 residues. As DNA, the CDR3 is TGTGCCAGCAGCCAAGCAGGGTACTATGGCTACACCTTC. Translated: CASSQAGYYGYTF.

The rearrangement joins TRBV13 to TRBJ2-3, with a weak D call TRBD2 (6 bases). The CDR3 extends over 15 amino acids. Per germline, CDR1 PRHDT and CDR2 FYEKMQ (reference sequence). Trimming removed 3 bases at V and 2 bases at J, with 12 bases between. CDR3 sequence reads: CASSLRGTSTDTQYF. The CDR3 DNA is TGTGCCAGCAGCTTGCGGGGAACATCCACAGATACGCAGTATTTT.

The chain employs TRBV23-1 and TRBJ2-6; a possible D gene is TRBD2 (5 bases). TRBV23-1 is labeled an ORF, and its function is uncertain. This CDR3 is 19 amino acids long. Trimming took 0 bases from V and 2 from J, leaving 17 bases between them. CDR3 protein: CASSQSRLGYGAGANVLTF. The DNA of the CDR3 is TGCGCCAGCAGTCAATCGAGATTAGGGTACGGGGCTGGGGCCAACGTCCTGACTTTC.

CDR3 bases: TGTGCCAGCAGCTTAGCGGGCAGGGGCGCTGGAAACACCATATATTTT. It yields the protein CASSLAGRGAGNTIYF. The genes are TRBV7-9 and TRBJ1-3, with D perhaps matching TRBD1 (6 bases). The CDR3 runs to 16 residues. Germline V gene sequence: CDR1 SEHNR, CDR2 FQNEAQ (reference sequence). The V end was cut by 0 bases, the J end by 2 bases, with 11 bases between.

The V and J genes are TRBV6-5 and TRBJ1-1; D unclear. Germline CDR1 and CDR2: MNHEY and SVGAGI. This CDR3 comprises 13 residues. V was pared by 7 bases and J by 3 bases, with 12 bases between. The CDR3 loop is CASTRQRDTEAFF. CDR3 DNA sequence: TGTGCCAGCACGAGGCAGAGGGACACTGAAGCTTTCTTT.

The chain joins TRBV2 to TRBJ1-2; D might be TRBD1 (5 bases). The CDR3 has 15 residues. V lost 6 bases to trimming and J lost 6 bases, with 20 bases between them. CDR1 and CDR2 (germline): SNHLY, FYNNEI. The CDR3 loop reads CASSAWGGSSDGYTF. Written as DNA, the CDR3 is TGTGCCAGCAGCGCCTGGGGGGGAAGTTCGGATGGCTACACCTTC. Variable domain in full (rest from reference TRBV2 and TRBJ1-2): EPEVTQTPSHQVTQMGQEVILRCVPISNHLYFYWYRQILGQKVEFLVSFYNNEISEKSEIFDDQFSVERPDGSNFTLKIRSTKLEDSAMYFCASSAWGGSSDGYTFGSGTRLTVV.

In regard to this clone: The same CDR3 also results from other DNA sequences found in this sample. The rearrangement uses TRBV19 and TRBJ2-1; 8 bases match TRBD2. Per germline, CDR1 LNHDA and CDR2 SQIVND (reference sequence). This CDR3 contains 16 residues. V was clipped by 10 bases and J by 9 bases; unmatched bases: 20. CDR3 sequence reads: CATAFKAGVTVGEQFF. Here the CDR3 DNA reads TGTGCCACCGCCTTTAAAGCGGGAGTAACGGTTGGTGAGCAGTTCTTC. Combining the CDR3 with reference TRBV19 and TRBJ2-1 gives the whole variable domain DGGITQSPKYLFRKEGQNVTLSCEQNLNHDAMYWYRQDPGQGLRLIYYSQIVNDFQKGDIAEGYSVSREKKESFPLTVTSAQKNPTAFYLCATAFKAGVTVGEQFFGPGTRLTVL.

J is TRBJ1-2 and V is TRBV7-9; D is ambiguous. V was cut by 1 base and J by 0 bases, with 9 bases left in between. Germline-derived CDR1 and CDR2 are SEHNR and FQNEAQ (reference sequence). The CDR3 spans 15 residues. The CDR3 region has the DNA TGTGCCAGCAGCTTAGTTAACACAGCTAACTATGGCTACACCTTC. Translated, it gives CASSLVNTANYGYTF. The full variable domain, its missing parts supplied by reference TRBV7-9 and TRBJ1-2, is DTGVSQNPRHKITKRGQNVTFRCDPISEHNRLYWYRQTLGQGPEFLTYFQNEAQLEKSRLLSDRFSAERPKGSFSTLEIQRTEQGDSAMYLCASSLVNTANYGYTFGSGTRLTVV.

The J gene is TRBJ2-1, the V gene TRBV10-3, with D unclear. CDR3 length equals 15 residues. V shed 10 bases and J shed 0 bases, with 16 bases lying between them. The germline CDR1 and CDR2 sequences are ENHRY and SYGVKD. The CDR3 region is CASIPRVSSYNEQFF. The CDR3 DNA is TGTGCCAGCATACCACGGGTGAGCTCCTACAATGAGCAGTTCTTC.

The chain joins TRBV11-1 to TRBJ1-6, with a possible D match to TRBD1 (5 bases). The V end lost 5 bases, the J end lost 10 bases, and 18 bases lay between the germline ends. Germline CDR1 is SGHAT and CDR2 is FQDESV (reference sequence). This CDR3 region has 15 residues. This CDR3 is CASSGGAPWGSPLHF. CDR3 nucleotide sequence: TGTGCCAGCAGCGGCGGGGCTCCCTGGGGGTCACCCCTCCACTTT. Full variable domain (missing parts from reference TRBV11-1 and TRBJ1-6): EAEVAQSPRYKITEKSQAVAFWCDPISGHATLYWYRQILGQGPELLVQFQDESVVDDSQLPKDRFSAERLKGVDSTLKIQPAELGDSAMYLCASSGGAPWGSPLHFGNGTRLTVT.

The chain carries TRBV6-5 and TRBJ1-6; no firm D call. The CDR3 consists of 15 residues. Trimming removed 4 bases at V and 7 bases at J, with 14 bases between. Germline lookup yields CDR1 MNHEY and CDR2 SVGAGI. This CDR3 is CASSLREDRNSPLHF. The CDR3 DNA reads as TGTGCCAGCAGTTTGAGGGAAGATAGGAATTCACCCCTCCACTTT.

This chain links TRBV6-5 with TRBJ2-7; TRBD1 matches 7 bases. This CDR3 contains 15 residues. The J segment lost 2 bases and the V segment lost 11 bases, leaving 15 bases of the junction unmatched. Germline loops: CDR1 MNHEY, CDR2 SVGAGI. The CDR3 nucleotides are TGTGCCGCAATGAAAGCGACAGGGATGCCCTACGAGCAGTACTTC. Protein: CAAMKATGMPYEQYF.

The chain is built from TRBV11-1 and TRBJ2-1; 9 nucleotides match TRBD1. Trimming cost V 5 bases and J 3 bases; bases outside gene matches: 2. From germline, CDR1 is SGHAT and CDR2 FQDESV (reference sequence). The CDR3 has 14 amino acids. CDR3 sequence reads: CASSGDRDYNEQFF. The CDR3 nucleotides read TGTGCCAGCAGCGGGGACAGGGACTACAATGAGCAGTTCTTC.

The CDR3 here is CASSSTGGVGEKLFF. As DNA, the CDR3 is TGTGCCAGTAGTTCCACAGGGGGCGTTGGGGAAAAACTGTTTTTT. The chain uses TRBV19 and TRBJ1-4; TRBD1 agrees at 9 bases. Germline-derived CDR1 and CDR2 are LNHDA and SQIVND (reference sequence). CDR3 length: 15 amino acids. V trimming: 5 bases; J trimming: 8 bases; junction bases outside the gene matches: 9.

This rearrangement joins TRBV19 to TRBJ1-4; 8 bases are a match to TRBD1. V shed 5 bases, J shed 5 bases, and the junction held 4 bases outside the gene matches. CDR3 size: 14 residues. Germline lookup yields CDR1 LNHDA and CDR2 SQIVND (reference sequence). The CDR3 sequence: CASSLRGRNEKLFF. The CDR3 DNA is TGTGCCAGTAGTCTCAGGGGGCGGAATGAAAAACTGTTTTTT.

The V gene is TRBV9, the J gene TRBJ2-1; 11 bases agree with TRBD2. Germline V gene sequence: CDR1 SGDLS, CDR2 YYNGEE. The CDR3 has 15 residues. J was trimmed by 7 bases and V by 3 bases; bases with no gene match: 6. The DNA for the CDR3 is TGTGCCAGCAGCGCCGCTAGCGGGGGGTGGAATGAGCAGTTCTTC. Encoded protein: CASSAASGGWNEQFF.

The rearrangement links TRBV5-6 to TRBJ2-2, with a possible D match to TRBD2 (7 bases). Germline CDR1 is SGHDT and CDR2 is YYEEEE. The CDR3 extends over 16 amino acids. The V end lost 6 bases, the J end lost 5 bases, and 20 bases lay between the germline ends. The DNA of the CDR3 is TGTGCCAGCATCCCTTGGGGGGGCTCCTCAACCGGGGAGCTGTTTTTT. It is translated as CASIPWGGSSTGELFF.

The CDR3 protein is CASSFSGGELFF. In DNA, the CDR3 is TGTGCCAGCAGCTTTTCCGGCGGGGAGCTGTTTTTT. The chain links TRBV7-9 to TRBJ2-2; unclear D gene. Germline CDR1 is SEHNR and CDR2 is FQNEAQ (reference sequence). The V end was cut by 3 bases, the J end by 7 bases, with 6 bases between. The CDR3 loop spans 12 amino acids.

The rearrangement links TRBV11-2 to TRBJ2-3; TRBD2 matches 15 bases. This CDR3 is built from 17 residues. Germline loops: CDR1 SGHAT, CDR2 FQNNGV. The J segment lost 6 bases and the V segment lost 2 bases, leaving 6 bases of the junction unmatched. The chain's CDR3 is CASSLQGLAGGEDTQYF. The CDR3, as DNA: TGTGCCAGCAGCTTACAGGGACTAGCGGGGGGAGAGGATACGCAGTATTTT.

The chain employs TRBV25-1 and TRBJ2-5, with 8 bases lining up with TRBD2. The CDR3 spans 15 residues. V lost 3 bases and J lost 5; bases outside the gene matches: 8. Germline-derived CDR1 and CDR2 are MGHDK and SYGVNS. The CDR3 protein is CASSDTIGLAETQYF. The CDR3 bases are TGTGCCAGCAGTGATACAATAGGACTAGCCGAGACCCAGTACTTC. Full variable domain (remainder filled in from reference TRBV25-1 and TRBJ2-5): EADIYQTPRYLVIGTGKKITLECSQTMGHDKMYWYQQDPGMELHLIHYSYGVNSTEKGDLSSESTVSRIRTEHFPLTLESARPSHTSQYLCASSDTIGLAETQYFGPGTRLLVL.

V is TRBV3-1 (or the pseudogene TRBV3-2) and J is TRBJ2-1, with TRBD2 identical over 10 bases. The CDR3 is 16 residues long. The trim removed 3 bases at V and 4 bases at J, leaving 6 bases unmatched. CDR1 LGHDT and CDR2 YNNKEL come from the germline V gene (reference sequence). This CDR3 reads CASSQSSGGLYNEQFF. The DNA for the CDR3 is TGTGCCAGCAGCCAGTCTAGCGGGGGCCTTTACAATGAGCAGTTCTTC.

The chain links TRBV7-9 to TRBJ2-1; the match to TRBD2 covers 11 bases. This CDR3 has 16 amino acids. With 3 bases clipped from V and 0 bases from J, the junction kept 1 base outside the gene matches. CDR1 and CDR2 from the germline V gene are SEHNR and FQNEAQ (reference sequence). The CDR3 DNA sequence: TGTGCCAGCAGCTTGCTAGCGGGGGGCTCCTACAATGAGCAGTTCTTC. Amino acid sequence: CASSLLAGGSYNEQFF.

This chain joins TRBV6-5 and TRBJ1-2; 7 bases are a match to TRBD1. V lost 7 bases to trimming and J lost 0 bases; unmatched junction nucleotides: 5. Germline assignment: CDR1 MNHEY and CDR2 SVGAGI. This CDR3 has 14 residues. CDR3 in amino acids: CASTRDRANYGYTF. For the CDR3, the DNA is TGTGCCAGCACCCGGGACAGAGCTAACTATGGCTACACCTTC.

The chain couples TRBV27 to TRBJ1-6, with no clear D. Germline values: CDR1 MNHEY, CDR2 SMNVEV (reference sequence). The V end lost 2 bases, the J end lost 3 bases, and 8 bases lay between the germline ends. The CDR3 runs 15 residues. The CDR3 is CASSLQQNYNSPLHF. Written as DNA, the CDR3 is TGTGCCAGCAGTTTACAACAGAACTATAATTCACCCCTCCACTTT.

The V call is TRBV19, the J call TRBJ1-2; D remains ambiguous. This CDR3 comprises 13 residues. CDR1 is LNHDA and CDR2 is SQIVND in the germline V gene (reference sequence). Trimming shortened V by 5 bases and J by 8 bases, and 15 bases separated the two germline ends. CDR3 DNA: TGTGCCAGTAGTTTGGGCAGGACTGCCGGCTACACCTTC. Translating it yields CASSLGRTAGYTF.

The chain links TRBV30 to TRBJ1-3; TRBD1 matches 7 bases. Germline assignment: CDR1 GTSNPN and CDR2 SVGIG (reference sequence). Germline trimming cut 3 bases from V and 4 bases from J; bases unmatched to any gene: 3. This CDR3 contains 13 residues. In DNA, the CDR3 is TGTGCCTGGAGGAGGGGACAGGGAAACACCATATATTTT. It is translated as CAWRRGQGNTIYF.